What follows are 23 T cell receptor beta chains derived from one specimen sequenced in a study of cytomegalovirus exposure and HLA in healthy donors. PCR primers comprised 60 Vbeta and 13 Jbeta primers. Assay used: immunoSEQ multiplex PCR; TCRdb lists only in-frame clones, some missing. The sample yields about 65,000 clones, approximately 80% seen once. The specimen sequenced was PBMCs. These receptors came from a girl aged 10 to 17 in good health and CMV-seropositive.

The rearrangement uses TRBV4-1 and TRBJ1-2, with D perhaps matching TRBD1 (6 bases). This CDR3 contains 14 residues. Germline CDR1 is MGHRA and CDR2 is YSYEKL. V shed 4 bases and J shed 0 bases, with 9 bases lying between them. The CDR3 loop is CASSPTGTNYGYTF. In DNA form, the CDR3 reads TGCGCCAGCAGCCCGACAGGCACTAACTATGGCTACACCTTC.

The chain recombines TRBV5-6 with TRBJ2-7; D is unresolved. In germline, CDR1 is SGHDT, CDR2 YYEEEE. This CDR3 has 13 amino acids. With 4 bases removed from V and 7 bases from J, the gap between germline ends came to 15 bases. The CDR3 nucleotides are TGTGCCAGCAGCGAAACCCTCTATCTGGAGCAGTACTTC. It specifies CASSETLYLEQYF.

The rearrangement links TRBV18 to TRBJ2-1; D call uncertain. V dropped 4 bases and J dropped 5 bases, with 9 bases sitting between them. The CDR3 is made up of 13 amino acids. Germline CDR1 reads KGHSH; CDR2 reads LQKENI. The CDR3 DNA sequence: TGTGCCAGCTCACTCGCGCGGAACAATGAGCAGTTCTTC. Protein: CASSLARNNEQFF.

This clone is a singleton in its sample. The chain carries TRBV19 and TRBJ2-1, with TRBD2 identical over 10 bases. Germline-derived CDR1 and CDR2 are LNHDA and SQIVND (reference sequence). The J segment lost 4 bases and the V segment lost 10 bases, leaving 7 bases of the junction unmatched. The length of the CDR3 is 14 residues. This CDR3 reads CATTSGGDYNEQFF. The CDR3 nucleotides are TGTGCCACCACCAGCGGGGGGGATTACAATGAGCAGTTCTTC. The full variable domain, with the rest looked up from reference TRBV19 and TRBJ2-1, is DGGITQSPKYLFRKEGQNVTLSCEQNLNHDAMYWYRQDPGQGLRLIYYSQIVNDFQKGDIAEGYSVSREKKESFPLTVTSAQKNPTAFYLCATTSGGDYNEQFFGPGTRLTVL.

The rearrangement uses TRBV7-2 and TRBJ2-2; D is perhaps TRBD1 (5 bases). Looked up from germline, CDR1 is SGHTA and CDR2 is FQGNSA. The CDR3 runs to 15 residues. Trimming cost V 5 bases and J 1 base, with 11 bases left between them. Here the CDR3 DNA reads TGTGCCAGCAGCGGCCGCCAGGGGAACACCGGGGAGCTGTTTTTT. It yields the protein CASSGRQGNTGELFF.

The chain joins TRBV2 to TRBJ1-3; 8 nucleotides match TRBD1. V lost 5 bases to trimming and J lost 6 bases; unmatched junction nucleotides: 6. Germline lookup yields CDR1 SNHLY and CDR2 FYNNEI. This CDR3 comprises 14 residues. The chain's CDR3 is CASSSQGAANTIYF. Written as DNA, the CDR3 is TGTGCCAGCAGTAGCCAGGGGGCTGCAAACACCATATATTTT.

The chain is built from TRBV6-5 and TRBJ1-2; 9 nucleotides agree with TRBD1. With 6 bases clipped from V and 3 bases from J, the junction kept 8 bases outside the gene matches. Per the germline V gene, CDR1 is MNHEY and CDR2 is SVGAGI. The CDR3 runs to 15 residues. The CDR3 is CASSDPGQGDYGYTF. As DNA, the CDR3 is TGTGCCAGCAGCGACCCGGGACAGGGTGACTATGGCTACACCTTC.

The CDR3 DNA reads as TGCGCCAGCAGCTTGGAGCCCGGGAGGAACACTGAAGCTTTCTTT. It specifies CASSLEPGRNTEAFF. The chain joins TRBV5-1 to TRBJ1-1; no reliable D call. The CDR3 consists of 15 residues. V lost 0 bases to trimming and J lost 1 base, with 10 bases between them. Per the germline V gene, CDR1 is SGHRS and CDR2 is YFSETQ. Complete variable domain (other parts from reference TRBV5-1 and TRBJ1-1): KAGVTQTPRYLIKTRGQQVTLSCSPISGHRSVSWYQQTPGQGLQFLFEYFSETQRNKGNFPGRFSGRQFSNSRSEMNVSTLELGDSALYLCASSLEPGRNTEAFFGQGTRLTVV.

This clone was picked up one time. The rearrangement joins TRBV2 to TRBJ2-6; 13 bases fit TRBD2. The V segment lost 6 bases and the J segment 4 bases; nucleotides outside the gene matches: 12. The CDR3 covers 19 residues. Germline loops: CDR1 SNHLY, CDR2 FYNNEI. CDR3 DNA sequence: TGTGCCAGCAGGTGGAGTACTAGCGGGAGGGCCACCGGGGCCAACGTCCTGACTTTC. Amino acid sequence: CASRWSTSGRATGANVLTF.

This sequence joins TRBV9 and TRBJ1-1, with 9 positions matching TRBD1. This CDR3 comprises 15 residues. The V and J ends lost 4 bases and 7 bases, in that order; junction bases with no gene match: 11. The germline V gene encodes CDR1 SGDLS and CDR2 YYNGEE. CDR3: CASSPDRGFFSEAFF. In nucleotides, the CDR3 is TGTGCCAGCAGCCCCGACAGGGGGTTCTTCAGTGAAGCTTTCTTT.

This clone was detected a few times. The rearrangement uses TRBV6-1 and TRBJ2-1; 8 bases match TRBD1. J lost 2 bases, V lost 4 bases, and 7 bases had no gene match. The CDR3 is 16 residues long. Germline V gene data show CDR1 as MNHNS and CDR2 as SASEGT. For the CDR3, the DNA is TGTGCCAGCAGTGTAAACAGGGGGGTAGCCTACAATGAGCAGTTCTTC. Amino acids: CASSVNRGVAYNEQFF.

This clone was picked up one time. The chain has TRBV27 and TRBJ2-7, with D possibly TRBD1 on 6 matching bases. The CDR3 sequence is 12 residues long. V lost 5 bases, J lost 6 bases, and 11 bases lay in between. Germline V gene sequence: CDR1 MNHEY, CDR2 SMNVEV (reference sequence). The CDR3 region is CASSQGSTEQYF. The CDR3 DNA sequence: TGTGCCAGCAGTCAGGGGTCTACCGAGCAGTACTTC.

This chain uses TRBV11-2 with TRBJ2-1; 9 bases are shared with TRBD1. J gave up 4 bases and V 5 bases, and 12 bases lay outside the gene matches. The CDR3 is made up of 17 amino acids. Per germline, CDR1 SGHAT and CDR2 FQNNGV. Written as DNA, the CDR3 is TGTGCCAGCAGCGAACCGGGACAGGGAAAGGCGTACAATGAGCAGTTCTTC. Its translation: CASSEPGQGKAYNEQFF.

This chain uses TRBV19 with TRBJ1-1, with TRBD1 as a possible D gene (5 bases). The CDR3 spans 13 residues. Trimming left V 3 bases short and J 1 base short, with 6 bases between. The V gene's germline CDR1 is LNHDA and CDR2 SQIVND (reference sequence). The CDR3 is CASSITGNTEAFF. The CDR3 region has the DNA TGTGCCAGTAGTATCACAGGGAACACTGAAGCTTTCTTT.

The chain recombines TRBV11-2 with TRBJ2-5; TRBD1 is a possible D gene (6 bases). Trimming removed 10 bases at V and 7 bases at J, with 13 bases between. The germline CDR1 and CDR2 sequences are SGHAT and FQNNGV. The CDR3 is 11 residues long. The chain's CDR3 is CATQQGTTQYF. CDR3 bases: TGTGCCACACAACAGGGAACGACCCAGTACTTC. Looking up the rest from reference TRBV11-2 and TRBJ2-5 gives the full variable domain: EAGVAQSPRYKIIEKRQSVAFWCNPISGHATLYWYQQILGQGPKLLIQFQNNGVVDDSQLPKDRFSAERLKGVDSTLKIQPAKLEDSAVYLCATQQGTTQYFGPGTRLLVL.

Here the CDR3 reads CASSEGESVGNTIYF. CDR3 nucleotide sequence: TGTGCCAGCAGTGAGGGAGAAAGCGTTGGAAACACCATATATTTT. This rearrangement joins TRBV2 to TRBJ1-3; D is undetermined. In germline, CDR1 is SNHLY, CDR2 FYNNEI. This CDR3 is 15 amino acids long. Trimming shortened V by 3 bases and J by 3 bases, and 12 bases separated the two germline ends.

The V gene is TRBV11-2, the J gene TRBJ1-5; possibly TRBD1 for D (5 bases). From germline, CDR1 is SGHAT and CDR2 FQNNGV. The CDR3 loop spans 18 amino acids. The V and J ends lost 1 base and 2 bases respectively, with 18 bases between them. The CDR3 here is CASSLVRAERYGNQPQHF. The CDR3, as DNA: TGTGCCAGCAGCTTAGTCAGGGCGGAACGTTATGGCAATCAGCCCCAGCATTTT.

The J gene is TRBJ2-5, the V gene TRBV9, with D unresolved. The CDR3 sequence is 14 residues long. V was trimmed by 0 bases and J by 1 base, leaving 7 bases between them. The germline V gene has CDR1 SGDLS and CDR2 YYNGEE. The CDR3 loop reads CASSVGSTQETQYF. DNA of the CDR3: TGTGCCAGCAGCGTAGGGTCTACCCAAGAGACCCAGTACTTC. Drawing the rest from reference TRBV9 and TRBJ2-5, the complete variable domain is DSGVTQTPKHLITATGQRVTLRCSPRSGDLSVYWYQQSLDQGLQFLIQYYNGEERAKGNILERFSAQQFPDLHSELNLSSLELGDSALYFCASSVGSTQETQYFGPGTRLLVL.

V gene TRBV6-5 combines with J gene TRBJ1-5; D is perhaps TRBD1 (5 bases). The CDR3 covers 15 residues. Germline V gives CDR1 MNHEY, CDR2 SVGAGI. The V end lost 6 bases, the J end lost 2 bases, and 14 bases lay between the germline ends. The CDR3 sequence: CASRRRTGGNQPQHF. Here the CDR3 DNA reads TGTGCCAGCAGGAGAAGAACGGGGGGCAATCAGCCCCAGCATTTT.

This chain joins TRBV6-5 and TRBJ2-5; D remains unclear. The germline CDR1 and CDR2 sequences are MNHEY and SVGAGI. The CDR3 runs 11 residues. V lost 5 bases, J lost 4 bases, and 5 bases lay in between. The CDR3 DNA follows: TGTGCCAGCAGTAGCCGAGAGACCCAGTACTTC. Translating it yields CASSSRETQYF.

This clone was seen only a few times. The rearrangement joins TRBV15 to TRBJ2-7, with 13 positions matching TRBD2. The J segment lost 3 bases and the V segment lost 4 bases, leaving 3 bases of the junction unmatched. There are 15 residues in the CDR3. The germline V gene has CDR1 LNHNV and CDR2 YYDKDF (reference sequence). CDR3 DNA: TGTGCCACCAGCAAGACTAGCGGGGGGAGCTACGAGCAGTACTTC. Protein product: CATSKTSGGSYEQYF. The full variable domain, rest sourced from reference TRBV15 and TRBJ2-7, is DAMVIQNPRYQVTQFGKPVTLSCSQTLNHNVMYWYQQKSSQAPKLLFHYYDKDFNNEADTPDNFQSRRPNTSFCFLDIRSPGLGDTAMYLCATSKTSGGSYEQYFGPGTRLTVT.

The chain joins TRBV7-8 to TRBJ1-2; perhaps TRBD1 as D (6 bases). With 1 base removed from V and 1 base from J, the gap between germline ends came to 16 bases. CDR1 is SGHVS and CDR2 is FQNEAQ in the germline V gene. The CDR3 sequence is 17 residues long. CDR3 in amino acids: CASSLVFRTANNYGYTF. The CDR3 region has the DNA TGTGCCAGCAGCTTAGTGTTTAGGACAGCGAATAACTATGGCTACACCTTC.

This clone was seen more than once but under ten times. The chain joins TRBV6-5 to TRBJ1-1; D is possibly TRBD1 (5 bases). Trimming removed 4 bases at V and 5 bases at J, with 8 bases between. This CDR3 has 12 amino acids. Looked up from germline, CDR1 is MNHEY and CDR2 is SVGAGI. The CDR3 reads CASSWQGTEAFF. DNA for the CDR3: TGTGCCAGCAGTTGGCAGGGTACTGAAGCTTTCTTT.